The 13 T cell receptor beta chains below come from one sample, sequenced in a study of OX40 agonist ivuxolimab in advanced cancers. Generated by immunoSEQ multiplex PCR, the TCRdb table keeps only in-frame clones and is missing some. The sample holds around 40,000 clones, around 85% seen once. Material: CD4+ or CD8+ T cells sorted from blood, obtained in a trial of the OX40 agonist ivuxolimab. Receptor source: an adult with an advanced solid tumor such as melanoma, head and neck, liver or kidney cancer.

The CDR3 spells CASSQGVRVDEQYF. CDR3 coding DNA: TGTGCCAGCAGCCAAGGGGTCCGGGTAGACGAGCAGTACTTC. The chain uses TRBV14 and TRBJ2-7; D remains ambiguous. This CDR3 contains 14 residues. Trimming shortened V by 1 base and J by 5 bases, and 12 bases separated the two germline ends. The germline V gene encodes CDR1 SGHDN and CDR2 FVKESK. The complete variable domain, with remaining parts taken from reference TRBV14 and TRBJ2-7, reads EAGVTQFPSHSVIEKGQTVTLRCDPISGHDNLYWYRRVMGKEIKFLLHFVKESKQDESGMPNNRFLAERTGGTYSTLKVQPAELEDSGVYFCASSQGVRVDEQYFGPGTRLTVT.

The chain combines TRBV27 with TRBJ2-1, with 9 bases that match TRBD2. J gave up 2 bases and V 5 bases, and 4 bases lay outside the gene matches. CDR1 MNHEY and CDR2 SMNVEV come from the germline V gene (reference sequence). CDR3 length: 15 residues. The CDR3 loop is CASSKLAGAYNEQFF. Here the CDR3 DNA reads TGTGCCAGCAGTAAGTTAGCGGGGGCCTACAATGAGCAGTTCTTC.

This chain links TRBV4-1 with TRBJ1-2; unclear D gene. Germline V gives CDR1 MGHRA, CDR2 YSYEKL. This CDR3 contains 13 residues. V lost 8 bases, J lost 0 bases, and 10 bases lay in between. CDR3 residues: CASSDPANYGYTF. Here the CDR3 DNA reads TGCGCCAGCTCGGACCCAGCTAACTATGGCTACACCTTC.

The CDR3 is CASSKEGGRDRYWQFF. For the CDR3, the DNA is TGTGCCAGCAGCAAAGAAGGGGGACGGGACAGATACTGGCAGTTCTTC. The J gene is TRBJ2-1, the V gene TRBV21-1; TRBD1, as called in the table, went unchecked against the DNA. TRBV21-1 represents a pseudogene. The CDR3 extends over 16 amino acids.

The chain recombines TRBV19 with TRBJ1-6; no firm D call. Per germline, CDR1 LNHDA and CDR2 SQIVND (reference sequence). The V gene lost 3 bases and the J gene lost 6 bases, with 3 bases spanning the gap. This CDR3 contains 12 residues. CDR3 amino acids: CASSIANSPLHF. The CDR3 nucleotides read TGTGCCAGTAGTATCGCTAATTCACCCCTCCACTTT.

V is TRBV27 and J is TRBJ1-1, with a tentative D call TRBD1 (6 bases). CDR1 and CDR2 from the germline V gene are MNHEY and SMNVEV (reference sequence). The V gene lost 5 bases and the J gene lost 11 bases, with 15 bases spanning the gap. The length of the CDR3 is 12 residues. This CDR3 is CASSPLRGRAFF. The CDR3 DNA is TGTGCCAGCAGTCCCCTCAGGGGCAGGGCTTTCTTT.

This chain joins TRBV7-2 and TRBJ2-1; 8 bases align to TRBD2. Unmatched junction bases numbered 7, after V lost 1 base and J lost 8 bases. This CDR3 region has 15 residues. Germline V lookup: CDR1 SGHTA, CDR2 FQGNSA. CDR3 sequence (DNA): TGTGCCAGCAGCTTAGGGACTAGCTTGGCCGATGAGCAGTTCTTC. This gives the protein CASSLGTSLADEQFF. Variable domain in full (rest from reference TRBV7-2 and TRBJ2-1): GAGVSQSPSNKVTEKGKDVELRCDPISGHTALYWYRQSLGQGLEFLIYFQGNSAPDKSGLPSDRFSAERTGGSVSTLTIQRTQQEDSAVYLCASSLGTSLADEQFFGPGTRLTVL.

The chain combines TRBV7-6 with TRBJ2-7; D is unclear. CDR3 length: 13 residues. The V end was cut by 3 bases, the J end by 2 bases, with 8 bases between. Per germline, CDR1 SGHVS and CDR2 FNYEAQ. The CDR3 protein is CASSLRFPYEQYF. The DNA of the CDR3 is TGTGCCAGCAGCTTGCGTTTTCCCTACGAGCAGTACTTC.

This rearrangement joins TRBV2 to TRBJ1-4, with D hard to call. This CDR3 spans 14 amino acids. CDR1 is SNHLY, CDR2 FYNNEI, per germline. Trimming removed 5 bases at V and 7 bases at J, with 14 bases between. This CDR3 reads CASSHPPGGEKLFF. The CDR3 region has the DNA TGTGCCAGCAGTCACCCGCCGGGCGGTGAAAAACTGTTTTTT.

The V gene is TRBV9, the J gene TRBJ2-5, with 9 bases that match TRBD2. V was clipped by 3 bases and J by 0 bases; unmatched bases: 12. This CDR3 contains 18 residues. The germline CDR1 and CDR2 sequences are SGDLS and YYNGEE. CDR3 residues: CASSEGWGAGGHQETQYF. The CDR3 DNA reads as TGTGCCAGCAGCGAGGGGTGGGGAGCGGGGGGCCACCAAGAGACCCAGTACTTC.

The V and J genes are TRBV6-6 and TRBJ1-6; maybe TRBD1 (5 bases). In germline, CDR1 is MNHNY, CDR2 SVGAGI (reference sequence). V lost 6 bases, J lost 8 bases, and 11 bases lay in between. The CDR3 runs 13 residues. DNA of the CDR3: TGTGCCAGCAGGGGGCAGCCCGATTCACCCCTCCACTTT. It specifies CASRGQPDSPLHF.

This clone came up a few times. The V call is TRBV7-2, the J call TRBJ1-1; tentatively, D is TRBD1 (5 bases). This CDR3 has 12 amino acids. Trimming took off 8 bases at V and 10 bases at J, with 17 bases between the two ends. Germline loops: CDR1 SGHTA, CDR2 FQGNSA. CDR3 sequence: CASRKESGSAFF. The CDR3 DNA reads as TGTGCCAGCCGAAAGGAATCAGGGTCAGCTTTCTTT.

The gene calls are TRBV2 and TRBJ2-5, with D uncertain. The CDR3 extends over 13 amino acids. V gave up 8 bases and J gave up 5 bases, with 15 bases separating them. The germline V gene encodes CDR1 SNHLY and CDR2 FYNNEI. The CDR3 DNA reads as TGTGCCAGCTGCCTGGTCGGTGTTGAGACCCAGTACTTC. Amino acid sequence: CASCLVGVETQYF.